The TCR beta chain under discussion was sequenced for a study of cytomegalovirus exposure and HLA in healthy donors. To note about this clone: Its antigen remains unknown.

Overall study findings and caveats: Investigators reported 150 to 200 TCR beta chains as tied to cytomegalovirus.

The assay was immunoSEQ multiplex PCR, and TCRdb's table has in-frame clones only and misses some. The repertoire holds 190,000 or so clones, roughly 84% seen once, with about 2.8% in the top ten. The sample taken for sequencing was PBMCs. The sequence was collected from a woman in her late teens or twenties in good health and CMV-seropositive.

The CDR3 spells CASSPEGSNQPQHF. In DNA, the CDR3 is TGTGCCAGCTCTCCGGAGGGGTCCAATCAGCCCCAGCATTTT. The chain links TRBV9 to TRBJ1-5; D perhaps matches TRBD1 (5 bases). The CDR3 sequence is 14 residues long. Deletions cut 7 bases from V and 3 bases from J, with 14 bases between. Germline V gene sequence: CDR1 SGDLS, CDR2 YYNGEE. The whole variable domain, remainder taken from reference TRBV9 and TRBJ1-5, is DSGVTQTPKHLITATGQRVTLRCSPRSGDLSVYWYQQSLDQGLQFLIQYYNGEERAKGNILERFSAQQFPDLHSELNLSSLELGDSALYFCASSPEGSNQPQHFGDGTRLSIL.